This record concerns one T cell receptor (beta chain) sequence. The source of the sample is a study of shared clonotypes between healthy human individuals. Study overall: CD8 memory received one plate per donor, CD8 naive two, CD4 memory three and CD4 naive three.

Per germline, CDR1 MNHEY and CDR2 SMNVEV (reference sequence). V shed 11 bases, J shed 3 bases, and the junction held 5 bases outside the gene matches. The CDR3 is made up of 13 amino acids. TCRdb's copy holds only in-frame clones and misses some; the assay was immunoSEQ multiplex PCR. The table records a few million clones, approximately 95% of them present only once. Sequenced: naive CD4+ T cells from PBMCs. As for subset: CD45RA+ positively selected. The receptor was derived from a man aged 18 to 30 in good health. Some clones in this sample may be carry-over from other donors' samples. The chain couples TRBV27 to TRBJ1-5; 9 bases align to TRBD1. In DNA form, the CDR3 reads TGTGCCGGACAGGGGTCTCTCAATCAGCCCCAGCATTTT. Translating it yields CAGQGSLNQPQHF.